The clone carrying this TCR beta chain was detected only once. Antigen: not known. The ends lost 8 bases at V and 8 bases at J; junction bases unmatched: 10. This CDR3 is built from 14 residues. Germline-derived CDR1 and CDR2 are SGHTA and FQGTGA. The TCR beta profiling, which covered VDJ combination and CDR3 sequence, was carried out using genomic DNA as the template. TCRdb re-analysed the reads in MiXCR, keeping a single row per CDR3 protein. In the table there are roughly 250,000 distinct CDR3 sequences, around half of which are singletons. This entry belongs to a study of CD8+CD57+ T cells in acquired aplastic anemia. Overall study findings and caveats: Patients showed no significant difference from controls in CD8+ Simpson's diversity.

By flow cytometry, patients selected for sequencing had shown an expansion of CD8+CD57+ cells. This clonotype originated in a human donor with aplastic anemia. The specimen was sorted CD4+, CD8+, or CD8+CD57+ T cells (not recorded which) from PBMCs. The rearrangement links TRBV7-3 to TRBJ2-1, with 9 bases matching TRBD1. The CDR3 region is CASRDDRGEDEQFF. In DNA, the CDR3 is TGTGCCAGCCGCGACGACAGGGGGGAGGATGAGCAGTTCTTC.